One and the same sample provided the 13 T cell receptor beta chains below, sequenced in a study of cytomegalovirus exposure and HLA in healthy donors. The study ran its PCR with 60 Vbeta and 13 Jbeta primers. The protocol was immunoSEQ multiplex PCR, while the TCRdb copy is restricted to in-frame clones and leaves out a portion. The repertoire holds 75,000 to 80,000 clones, over 60% seen once, with about 1.1% in the top ten. Sequenced: PBMCs. Receptor source: a male donor in good health and CMV-seronegative.

V and J are TRBV7-6 and TRBJ2-7, with TRBD1 matching over 8 bases. Per germline, CDR1 SGHVS and CDR2 FNYEAQ. With 4 bases clipped from V and 7 bases from J, the junction kept 9 bases outside the gene matches. The CDR3 sequence is 14 residues long. CDR3 protein: CASSSGQGRREQYF. The CDR3 nucleotides are TGTGCCAGCAGCTCCGGACAGGGTCGACGTGAGCAGTACTTC. Full variable domain (outside the CDR3, taken from reference TRBV7-6 and TRBJ2-7): GAGVSQSPRYKVTKRGQDVALRCDPISGHVSLYWYRQALGQGPEFLTYFNYEAQQDKSGLPNDRFSAERPEGSISTLTIQRTEQRDSAMYRCASSSGQGRREQYFGPGTRLTVT.

This sequence joins TRBV5-1 and TRBJ2-7, with TRBD1 as a possible D gene (6 bases). The V gene's germline CDR1 is SGHRS and CDR2 YFSETQ. V lost 4 bases to trimming and J lost 3 bases, with 8 bases between them. CDR3 size: 12 residues. The CDR3 is CASSQQGYEQYF. The CDR3 DNA sequence: TGCGCCAGCAGCCAACAGGGCTACGAGCAGTACTTC. Filled out from reference TRBV5-1 and TRBJ2-7, the complete variable domain reads KAGVTQTPRYLIKTRGQQVTLSCSPISGHRSVSWYQQTPGQGLQFLFEYFSETQRNKGNFPGRFSGRQFSNSRSEMNVSTLELGDSALYLCASSQQGYEQYFGPGTRLTVT.

In this sample, this clone turned up a few times. An end of the junction does not agree with germline; a read error may underlie this. V is TRBV4-1 and J is TRBJ1-1; the match to TRBD1 covers 7 bases. Per the germline V gene, CDR1 is MGHRA and CDR2 is YSYEKL. This CDR3 contains 12 residues. In DNA, the CDR3 is TGCGCCAGCAGAGGCGAGGACAGGAGACACACCTTT. This codes for CASRGEDRRHTF.

This chain uses TRBV5-1 with TRBJ1-4; D is perhaps TRBD1 (5 bases). Germline CDR1 SGHRS, CDR2 YFSETQ. The CDR3 is 18 residues long. Trimming shortened V by 4 bases and J by 4 bases, and 23 bases separated the two germline ends. This CDR3 reads CASSPRGPGGPSNEKLFF. CDR3 coding DNA: TGCGCCAGCAGCCCTAGGGGTCCGGGTGGGCCAAGTAATGAAAAACTGTTTTTT.

In this sample, this clone turned up once. The chain links TRBV27 to TRBJ2-3, with D unresolved. This CDR3 comprises 11 residues. The germline V gene encodes CDR1 MNHEY and CDR2 SMNVEV (reference sequence). The ends were cut back, 7 bases at V and 2 bases at J, with 4 bases in the middle. The CDR3, as DNA: TGTGCCAGCACCCACACAGATACGCAGTATTTT. This translates into CASTHTDTQYF.

This chain links TRBV4-1 with TRBJ1-5, with D perhaps matching TRBD1 (5 bases). V gave up 0 bases and J gave up 4 bases, with 13 bases separating them. Germline-derived CDR1 and CDR2 are MGHRA and YSYEKL. This CDR3 region has 16 residues. CDR3 residues: CASSQDLGRANQPQHF. CDR3 DNA: TGCGCCAGCAGCCAAGATCTTGGCAGGGCGAATCAGCCCCAGCATTTT.

The chain recombines TRBV4-3 with TRBJ1-1; possibly TRBD1 for D (6 bases). V lost 0 bases and J 1 base, leaving 24 bases between the germline ends. CDR3 length equals 20 residues. Germline CDR1 is LGHNA and CDR2 is YSLEER. The CDR3 region is CASSQDIRSRGGRANTEAFF. The CDR3 region has the DNA TGCGCCAGCAGCCAAGATATACGGTCAAGAGGGGGACGGGCGAACACTGAAGCTTTCTTT.

V is TRBV29-1 and J is TRBJ1-1; 9 nucleotides match TRBD1. CDR3 size: 13 residues. V gave up 5 bases and J gave up 1 base; unmatched junction bases: 2. The germline gives CDR1 SQVTM, CDR2 ANQGSEA. CDR3 amino acids: CSVPGQGNTEAFF. The CDR3 DNA follows: TGCAGCGTTCCGGGACAGGGGAACACTGAAGCTTTCTTT.

The rearrangement uses TRBV7-9 and TRBJ2-1, with 8 bases aligning to TRBD2. Trimming at V came to 2 bases and at J to 8 bases, leaving 14 bases not matched to a gene. The CDR3 has 17 residues. Looked up from germline, CDR1 is SEHNR and CDR2 is FQNEAQ (reference sequence). Here the CDR3 DNA reads TGTGCCAGCAGCTTACAGTCTACAGGACTAGCTTGGGATGAGCAGTTCTTC. Amino acid sequence: CASSLQSTGLAWDEQFF.

This rearrangement joins TRBV2 to TRBJ2-5; perhaps TRBD2 as D (6 bases). V was clipped by 6 bases and J by 5 bases, with 31 bases between them. CDR3 length equals 19 residues. Germline CDR1 SNHLY, CDR2 FYNNEI. CDR3 bases: TGTGCCAGCAGGGGGGGATCACAGACTAGTCCGGGCGCCGCGGAGACCCAGTACTTC. Translation: CASRGGSQTSPGAAETQYF.

The chain has TRBV7-9 and TRBJ2-1; tentative D call: TRBD2 (5 bases). Trimming took off 1 base at V and 7 bases at J, with 17 bases between the two ends. CDR3 length: 16 amino acids. In germline, CDR1 is SEHNR, CDR2 FQNEAQ (reference sequence). The CDR3 protein is CASSLDLAASLNEQFF. In nucleotides, the CDR3 is TGTGCCAGCAGCTTAGATCTAGCAGCCTCCTTGAATGAGCAGTTCTTC.

The chain uses TRBV5-4 and TRBJ2-5; 10 bases are shared with TRBD2. V lost 0 bases to trimming and J lost 5 bases; unmatched junction nucleotides: 10. Germline CDR1 SGHNT, CDR2 YYREEE (reference sequence). The CDR3 sequence is 17 residues long. The CDR3 DNA follows: TGTGCCAGCAGCTTGGGGCTAGCGGGGGTGGAGGGGGAGACCCAGTACTTC. Its translation is CASSLGLAGVEGETQYF.

V gene TRBV6-5 combines with J gene TRBJ1-4; perhaps TRBD1 as D (5 bases). This CDR3 spans 15 amino acids. Deletions cut 5 bases from V and 2 bases from J, with 12 bases between. CDR1 is MNHEY and CDR2 is SVGAGI in the germline V gene. CDR3 coding DNA: TGTGCCAGCAGTCATAGGGGTATGACTAATGAAAAACTGTTTTTT. It yields the protein CASSHRGMTNEKLFF.